The rows below give T cell receptor beta chains drawn from one sample of a study of blood T cell repertoires in COVID-19. Assay used: immunoSEQ multiplex PCR; TCRdb lists only in-frame clones, some missing. The sample shows 150,000 to 160,000 clones, 75% to 90% of them seen only once. The sample taken for sequencing was peripheral blood. These receptors came from a woman aged 40 to 49 with acute or convalescent COVID-19. Both conserved end residues are part of each CDR3. Fields, in order: V gene, D gene, J gene, clone size, CDR3 DNA, CDR3 protein. D genes are given only for firm matches. Clone size is stated in some rows and not others, as once, few, many or a class when expanded.

TRBV30	TRBD1	TRBJ1-1	-	TGTGCCTGGAGGGGGACAGTTGCTGAAGCTTTCTTT	CAWRGTVAEAFF
TRBV6-5	TRBD1	TRBJ2-7	few	TGTGCCAGCACCGCGACAGGGAGCTCCTACGAGCAGTACTTC	CASTATGSSYEQYF
TRBV7-2	TRBD1	TRBJ2-7	-	TGTGCCAGCAGCGTAGCCGGGACAGGGTTCGCCGAGCAGTACTTC	CASSVAGTGFAEQYF
TRBV5-1	-	TRBJ2-1	-	TGCGCCAGCAGCTTGGATGGACTAACTTTCAATGAGCAGTTCTTC	CASSLDGLTFNEQFF
TRBV25-1	TRBD1	TRBJ1-1	-	TGTGCCAGCCGGGAGACAGGGACCCGGAACACTGAAGCTTTCTTT	CASRETGTRNTEAFF
TRBV11-3	-	TRBJ2-7	-	TGTGCCAGCAGCTTAGAGCGGGATTCCTACGAGCAGTACTTC	CASSLERDSYEQYF
TRBV28	TRBD1	TRBJ1-1	-	TGTGCCAGCAACACCCGGGACAGTGAAGCTTTCTTT	CASNTRDSEAFF
TRBV29-1	-	TRBJ1-1	-	TGCAGCGTTGAAAGGGACGGGAGTGAAGCTTTCTTT	CSVERDGSEAFF
TRBV19	-	TRBJ1-2	-	TGTGCCACCGCAGGGTCGGGCTATGGCTACACCTTC	CATAGSGYGYTF
TRBV10-1	TRBD1	TRBJ1-5	once	TGCGCCAGCCTGTCGGACAGGGGGGAGCGGCAGCCCCAGCATTTT	CASLSDRGERQPQHF
TRBV24-1	TRBD1	TRBJ2-2	-	TGTGCCACCAGTGAGTCGGACAGGGCTCGGTCCGGGGAGCTGTTTTTT	CATSESDRARSGELFF
TRBV10-1	-	TRBJ2-7	-	TGCGCCAGCAGCCAGGGGATTGCCTACGAGCAGTACTTC	CASSQGIAYEQYF
TRBV30	-	TRBJ2-2	-	TGTGCCTGGAGTTTCGGTCCCTTCACCGGGGAGCTGTTTTTT	CAWSFGPFTGELFF
TRBV6-5	TRBD1	TRBJ1-6	-	TGTGCCAGCAGTCGGACGGGACAGCAAAATTCACCCCTCCACTTT	CASSRTGQQNSPLHF